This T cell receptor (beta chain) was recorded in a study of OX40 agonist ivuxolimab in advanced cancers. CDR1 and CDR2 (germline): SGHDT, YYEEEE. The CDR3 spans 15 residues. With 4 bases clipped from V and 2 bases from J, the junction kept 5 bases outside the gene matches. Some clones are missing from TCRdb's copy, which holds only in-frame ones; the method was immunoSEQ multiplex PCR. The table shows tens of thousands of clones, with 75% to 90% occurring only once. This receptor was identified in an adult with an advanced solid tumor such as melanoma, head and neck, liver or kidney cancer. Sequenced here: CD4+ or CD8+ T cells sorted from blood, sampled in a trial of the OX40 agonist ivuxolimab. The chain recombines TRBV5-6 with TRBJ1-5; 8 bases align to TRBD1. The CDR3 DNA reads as TGTGCCAGCAGCCTCGCGACAGGGGGCAATCAGCCCCAGCATTTT. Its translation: CASSLATGGNQPQHF.